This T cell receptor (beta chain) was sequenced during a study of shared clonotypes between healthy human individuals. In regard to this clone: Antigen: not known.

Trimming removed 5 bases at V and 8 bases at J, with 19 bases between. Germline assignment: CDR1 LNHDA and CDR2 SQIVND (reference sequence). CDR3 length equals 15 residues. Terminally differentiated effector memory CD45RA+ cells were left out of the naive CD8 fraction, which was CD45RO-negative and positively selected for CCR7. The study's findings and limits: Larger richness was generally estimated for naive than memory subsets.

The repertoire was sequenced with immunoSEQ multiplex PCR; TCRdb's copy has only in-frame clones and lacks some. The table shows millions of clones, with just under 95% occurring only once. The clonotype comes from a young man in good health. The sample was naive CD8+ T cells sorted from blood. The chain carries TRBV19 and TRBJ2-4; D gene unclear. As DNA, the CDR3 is TGTGCCAGTAGTCAAAAGAGTTTGATGATCGACATTCAGTACTTC. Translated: CASSQKSLMIDIQYF.